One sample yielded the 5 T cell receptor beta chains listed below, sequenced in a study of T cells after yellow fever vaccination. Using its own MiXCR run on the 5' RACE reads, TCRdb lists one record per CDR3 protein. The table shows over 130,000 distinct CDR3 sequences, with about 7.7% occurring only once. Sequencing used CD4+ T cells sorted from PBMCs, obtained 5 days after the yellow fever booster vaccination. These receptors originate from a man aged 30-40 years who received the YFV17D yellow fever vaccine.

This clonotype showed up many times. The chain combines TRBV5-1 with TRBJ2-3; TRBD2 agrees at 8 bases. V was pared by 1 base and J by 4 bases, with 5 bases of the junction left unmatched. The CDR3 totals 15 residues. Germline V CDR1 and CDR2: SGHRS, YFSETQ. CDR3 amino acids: CASSLSAGGADTQYF. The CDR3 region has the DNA TGCGCCAGCAGCTTGTCGGCGGGAGGAGCAGATACGCAGTATTTT.

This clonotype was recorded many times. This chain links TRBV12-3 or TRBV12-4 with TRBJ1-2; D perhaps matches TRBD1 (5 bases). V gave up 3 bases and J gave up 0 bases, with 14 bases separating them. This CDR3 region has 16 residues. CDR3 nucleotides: TGTGCCAGCAGTTTTGGGGCGTTTTTGGCTAACTATGGCTACACCTTC. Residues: CASSFGAFLANYGYTF.

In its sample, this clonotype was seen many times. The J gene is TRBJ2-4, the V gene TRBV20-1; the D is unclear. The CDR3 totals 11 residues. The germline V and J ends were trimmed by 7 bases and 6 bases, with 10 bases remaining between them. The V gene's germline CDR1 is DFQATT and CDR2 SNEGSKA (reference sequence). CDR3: CSVVSLNIQYF. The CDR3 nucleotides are TGCAGTGTGGTTAGTCTAAACATTCAGTACTTC.

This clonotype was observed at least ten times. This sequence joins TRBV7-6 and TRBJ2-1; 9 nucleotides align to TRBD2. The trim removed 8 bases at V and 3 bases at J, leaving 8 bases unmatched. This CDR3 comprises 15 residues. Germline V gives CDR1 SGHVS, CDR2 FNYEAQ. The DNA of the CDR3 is TGTGCCAGCTCGAGCGGGAGGTCGTTCTACAATGAGCAGTTCTTC. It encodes CASSSGRSFYNEQFF.

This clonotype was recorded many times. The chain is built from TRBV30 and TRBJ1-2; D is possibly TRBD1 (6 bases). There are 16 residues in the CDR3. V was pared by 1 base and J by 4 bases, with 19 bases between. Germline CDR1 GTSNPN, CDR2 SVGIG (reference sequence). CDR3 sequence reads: CAWSGQNREFPYGYTF. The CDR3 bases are TGTGCCTGGAGTGGGCAAAACAGGGAATTTCCCTATGGCTACACCTTC. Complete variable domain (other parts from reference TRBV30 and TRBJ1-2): SQTIHQWPATLVQPVGSPLSLECTVEGTSNPNLYWYRQAAGRGLQLLFYSVGIGQISSEVPQNLSASRPQDRQFILSSKKLLLSDSGFYLCAWSGQNREFPYGYTFGSGTRLTVV.